The clone carrying this TCR beta chain appeared a few times. What it binds is unknown. These data belong to a study of cytomegalovirus exposure and HLA in healthy donors. PCR was performed using 60 Vbeta and 13 Jbeta primers. The repertoire was sequenced with immunoSEQ multiplex PCR; TCRdb's copy has only in-frame clones and lacks some. The sample shows around 140,000 clones, around 77% of them seen only once. The CDR3 is made up of 14 amino acids. Donors sampled were nominally healthy, though unrecorded immune exposures were likely. Whole-study results and caveats: Reports credit the classifier with highly specific, highly sensitive diagnosis of cytomegalovirus status. HLA alleles were associated with some 17,000 TCR beta sequences in a later analysis at 0.05 false discovery rate.

The sequence was obtained from a woman in her sixties in good health and CMV-seronegative. Input material: PBMCs. This chain links TRBV21-1 with TRBJ2-7; the listed D gene, TRBD2, was not tested against the DNA. TRBV21-1 is an annotated pseudogene. The CDR3 coding sequence is TGTGCCAGCAGCCCAACCCGGGACTTTTACGAGCAGTACTTC. The encoded protein is CASSPTRDFYEQYF.